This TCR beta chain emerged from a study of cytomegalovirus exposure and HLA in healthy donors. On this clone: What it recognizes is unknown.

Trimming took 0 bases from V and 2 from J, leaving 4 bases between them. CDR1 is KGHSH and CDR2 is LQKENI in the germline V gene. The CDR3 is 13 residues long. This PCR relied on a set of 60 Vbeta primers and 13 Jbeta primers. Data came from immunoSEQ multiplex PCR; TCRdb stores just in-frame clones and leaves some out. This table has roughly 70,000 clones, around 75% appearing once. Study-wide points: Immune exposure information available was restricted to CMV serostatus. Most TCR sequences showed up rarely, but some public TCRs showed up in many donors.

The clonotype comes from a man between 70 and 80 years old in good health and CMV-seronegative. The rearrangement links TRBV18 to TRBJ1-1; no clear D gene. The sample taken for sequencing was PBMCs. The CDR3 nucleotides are TGTGCCAGCTCACCACCAGCCAACACTGAAGCTTTCTTT. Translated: CASSPPANTEAFF.